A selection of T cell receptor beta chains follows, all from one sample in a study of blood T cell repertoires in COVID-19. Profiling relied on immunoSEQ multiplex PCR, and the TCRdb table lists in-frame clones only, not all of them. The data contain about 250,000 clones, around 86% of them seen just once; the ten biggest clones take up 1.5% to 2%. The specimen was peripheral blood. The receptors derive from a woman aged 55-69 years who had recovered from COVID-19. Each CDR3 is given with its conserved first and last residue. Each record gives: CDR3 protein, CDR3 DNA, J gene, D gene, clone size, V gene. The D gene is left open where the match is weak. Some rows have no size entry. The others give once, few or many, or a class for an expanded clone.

cdr3_aa: CASSTRDSGNSPLHF; cdr3_nt: TGCGCCAGCAGCACCCGGGACAGCGGGAATTCACCCCTCCACTTT; j_call: TRBJ1-6; d_call: TRBD1; clone_size: .; v_call: TRBV5-1
cdr3_aa: CASTLLGGDQPQHF; cdr3_nt: TGTGCCAGCACCTTACTCGGAGGTGATCAGCCCCAGCATTTT; j_call: TRBJ1-5; d_call: .; clone_size: .; v_call: TRBV7-2
cdr3_aa: CASRWAGFSNTEAFF; cdr3_nt: TGTGCCAGCAGATGGGCCGGATTCTCGAACACTGAAGCTTTCTTT; j_call: TRBJ1-1; d_call: .; clone_size: .; v_call: TRBV28
cdr3_aa: CASRSGGGYTF; cdr3_nt: TGTGCCAGCCGCTCGGGGGGAGGCTACACCTTC; j_call: TRBJ1-2; d_call: .; clone_size: .; v_call: TRBV7-2
cdr3_aa: CASSVGGDTEAFF; cdr3_nt: TGTGCCAGCAGCGTTGGGGGGGACACTGAAGCTTTCTTT; j_call: TRBJ1-1; d_call: .; clone_size: .; v_call: TRBV9
cdr3_aa: CASSPGTGGTGNTIYF; cdr3_nt: TGTGCCAGCTCACCTGGGACAGGGGGGACTGGAAACACCATATATTTT; j_call: TRBJ1-3; d_call: TRBD1; clone_size: once; v_call: TRBV18
cdr3_aa: CASTYFPGQGYEQYF; cdr3_nt: TGCGCCAGCACTTACTTTCCGGGACAGGGCTACGAGCAGTACTTC; j_call: TRBJ2-7; d_call: TRBD1; clone_size: .; v_call: TRBV4-1
cdr3_aa: CASSFNRESSPLHF; cdr3_nt: TGTGCCAGCAGTTTTAACAGGGAAAGTTCACCCCTCCACTTT; j_call: TRBJ1-6; d_call: .; clone_size: few; v_call: TRBV6-5
cdr3_aa: CASSLAGQPQHF; cdr3_nt: TGTGCCAGCAGCTTAGCCGGTCAGCCCCAGCATTTT; j_call: TRBJ1-5; d_call: .; clone_size: few; v_call: TRBV7-8
cdr3_aa: CASSQDLRGQGSNEQFF; cdr3_nt: TGTGCCAGCAGCCAAGATTTAAGGGGACAGGGTTCGAATGAGCAGTTCTTC; j_call: TRBJ2-1; d_call: TRBD1; clone_size: .; v_call: TRBV3-1/TRBV3-2
cdr3_aa: CASVPRRGNNEKLFF; cdr3_nt: TGTGCCAGCGTCCCAAGGAGAGGGAATAATGAAAAACTGTTTTTT; j_call: TRBJ1-4; d_call: .; clone_size: .; v_call: TRBV2
cdr3_aa: CASSQDGGMNTEAFF; cdr3_nt: TGTGCCAGCAGCCAAGATGGGGGGATGAACACTGAAGCTTTCTTT; j_call: TRBJ1-1; d_call: .; clone_size: .; v_call: TRBV14
cdr3_aa: CASAETAGNGYTF; cdr3_nt: TGTGCCAGCGCCGAGACGGCGGGTAATGGCTACACCTTC; j_call: TRBJ1-2; d_call: .; clone_size: .; v_call: TRBV2
cdr3_aa: CASSPGGRRGNTIYF; cdr3_nt: TGTGCCAGCTCACCAGGCGGGCGGCGGGGAAACACCATATATTTT; j_call: TRBJ1-3; d_call: .; clone_size: once; v_call: TRBV18
cdr3_aa: CASSLNSLETQYF; cdr3_nt: TGTGCCAGCAGCTTAAATTCCCTTGAGACCCAGTACTTC; j_call: TRBJ2-5; d_call: .; clone_size: .; v_call: TRBV11-3
cdr3_aa: CASSLDSYTEAFF; cdr3_nt: TGTGCCAGCAGCTTGGACAGCTACACTGAAGCTTTCTTT; j_call: TRBJ1-1; d_call: .; clone_size: few; v_call: TRBV5-4
cdr3_aa: CATSGPAGGQETQYF; cdr3_nt: TGTGCCACCAGTGGACCAGCGGGGGGGCAAGAGACCCAGTACTTC; j_call: TRBJ2-5; d_call: TRBD2; clone_size: .; v_call: TRBV24-1
cdr3_aa: CASSIRDRDAEQYF; cdr3_nt: TGCGCCAGCAGCATCCGGGACAGGGACGCCGAGCAGTACTTC; j_call: TRBJ2-7; d_call: TRBD1; clone_size: once; v_call: TRBV5-1
cdr3_aa: CASSIADRKYGYTF; cdr3_nt: TGTGCCAGTAGTATAGCAGACAGGAAATATGGCTACACCTTC; j_call: TRBJ1-2; d_call: .; clone_size: .; v_call: TRBV19
cdr3_aa: CASSPVRGATDTQYF; cdr3_nt: TGCGCCAGCAGCCCTGTTAGGGGCGCAACAGATACGCAGTATTTT; j_call: TRBJ2-3; d_call: .; clone_size: .; v_call: TRBV4-3
cdr3_aa: CASSQEHGDYGYTF; cdr3_nt: TGCGCCAGCAGCCAAGAACACGGGGACTATGGCTACACCTTC; j_call: TRBJ1-2; d_call: .; clone_size: .; v_call: TRBV4-3
cdr3_aa: CASSLRLYGYTF; cdr3_nt: TGTGCCAGCAGTTTACGACTGTATGGCTACACCTTC; j_call: TRBJ1-2; d_call: .; clone_size: .; v_call: TRBV28
cdr3_aa: CASSPGQSSGANVLTF; cdr3_nt: TGTGCCAGCTCACCGGGACAGAGCTCTGGGGCCAACGTCCTGACTTTC; j_call: TRBJ2-6; d_call: TRBD1; clone_size: .; v_call: TRBV18